This is a list of T cell receptor beta chains from one sample in a study of control samples from healthy donors and cancer patients. Repertoires were generated with immunoSEQ multiplex PCR, while TCRdb's copy carries only in-frame clones and drops some. The repertoire holds 160,000 or so clones, with 80% to 95% as singletons. Sequencing was carried out using blood. These receptors were obtained from a woman in her twenties or thirties in good health. The CDR3 runs from the conserved cysteine through the conserved F or W. Fields, in order: V gene, J gene, D gene, clone size, CDR3 protein, CDR3 DNA. The D gene is left open where the match is weak. Some rows mark clone size as missing; the rest say once, few, many or name a class of expanded clone.

>TRBV9|TRBJ2-6|TRBD1|.
CASSPRTGPDSGANVLTF
TGTGCCAGCAGCCCTCGGACAGGGCCCGACTCTGGGGCCAACGTCCTGACTTTC
>TRBV3-1/TRBV3-2|TRBJ2-7|.|.
CASSQGQGGYEQYF
TGTGCCAGCAGCCAAGGGCAGGGTGGGTACGAGCAGTACTTC
>TRBV6-1|TRBJ2-7|.|.
CASSDWAGPYEQYF
TGTGCCAGCAGTGATTGGGCCGGCCCCTACGAGCAGTACTTC
>TRBV27|TRBJ2-1|.|.
CASSFARGEQFF
TGTGCCAGCAGTTTCGCCCGAGGTGAGCAGTTCTTC
>TRBV30|TRBJ2-1|.|.
CAWRSVSGYNEQFF
TGTGCCTGGAGATCGGTTAGCGGTTACAATGAGCAGTTCTTC
>TRBV4-3|TRBJ2-1|.|.
CASSHLRGSYNEQFF
TGCGCCAGCAGCCACCTACGGGGCTCCTACAATGAGCAGTTCTTC
>TRBV28|TRBJ1-6|.|once
CASSLRLGPPLHF
TGTGCCAGCAGCCTCCGATTGGGACCACCCCTCCACTTT
>TRBV5-1|TRBJ2-1|TRBD2|.
CASSALAGGRNEQFF
TGCGCCAGCAGCGCCCTAGCGGGAGGGCGCAATGAGCAGTTCTTC
>TRBV4-3|TRBJ1-5|.|.
CASSQDLRGDGQPQHF
TGCGCCAGCAGCCAAGATCTTAGAGGGGATGGTCAGCCCCAGCATTTT
>TRBV9|TRBJ1-3|.|.
CASSPFGASGNTIYF
TGTGCCAGCAGCCCTTTCGGGGCCTCTGGAAACACCATATATTTT
>TRBV30|TRBJ1-4|.|.
CAWSGGRSYEKLFF
TGTGCCTGGAGTGGAGGGAGGTCTTATGAAAAACTGTTTTTT
>TRBV24-1|TRBJ1-5|.|.
CATSDLSDQPQHF
TGTGCCACCAGTGATTTGTCGGATCAGCCCCAGCATTTT
>TRBV28|TRBJ1-1|.|.
CASTRGGTNTEAFF
TGTGCCAGCACAAGGGGGGGTACGAACACTGAAGCTTTCTTT
>TRBV5-1|TRBJ2-3|.|.
CASSFGPTSRADTQYF
TGCGCCAGCAGCTTTGGCCCCACTAGCCGCGCAGATACGCAGTATTTT
>TRBV5-1|TRBJ2-1|TRBD2|.
CASRLASGYNEQFF
TGCGCCAGCAGGTTGGCTAGCGGGTACAATGAGCAGTTCTTC
>TRBV29-1|TRBJ2-1|TRBD2|.
CSETSGNSYNEQFF
TGCAGCGAGACTAGCGGGAACTCCTACAATGAGCAGTTCTTC
>TRBV28|TRBJ2-3|.|.
CASSHLDSVGWGDTQYF
TGTGCCAGCAGCCACCTGGACTCGGTGGGGTGGGGAGATACGCAGTATTTT
>TRBV9|TRBJ2-2|.|.
CASSVVQGFAGELFF
TGTGCCAGCAGCGTAGTACAGGGATTTGCCGGGGAGCTGTTTTTT
>TRBV18|TRBJ1-1|.|.
CASSPQENTEAFF
TGTGCCAGCTCCCCACAGGAGAACACTGAAGCTTTCTTT
>TRBV2|TRBJ2-3|TRBD1|.
CASRAWTGYVVDTQYF
TGTGCCAGCAGAGCATGGACAGGGTACGTCGTCGATACGCAGTATTTT
>TRBV23-1|TRBJ1-5|.|.
CASSQSGSNQPQHF
TGCGCCAGCAGTCAATCTGGTAGCAATCAGCCCCAGCATTTT
>TRBV5-1|TRBJ2-6|.|.
CASSLGTGSGANVLTF
TGCGCCAGCAGCTTGGGTACAGGGTCTGGGGCCAACGTCCTGACTTTC
>TRBV6-6|TRBJ2-1|TRBD1|.
CASSVGGTGMFF
TGTGCCAGCTCTGTCGGAGGGACAGGGATGTTCTTC
>TRBV7-3|TRBJ2-2|.|.
CASSPTTGELFF
TGTGCCAGCAGCCCCACCACCGGGGAGCTGTTTTTT
>TRBV6-5|TRBJ1-1|TRBD1|once
CASRSVAGGTEAFF
TGTGCCAGCAGATCAGTAGCAGGGGGGACTGAAGCTTTCTTT
>TRBV27|TRBJ2-6|.|.
CASRGPGANVLTF
TGTGCCAGCAGGGGGCCCGGGGCCAACGTCCTGACTTTC
>TRBV5-1|TRBJ1-6|.|.
CASSRSGTVNSPLHF
TGCGCCAGCAGCCGGTCCGGCACGGTGAATTCACCCCTCCACTTT
>TRBV19|TRBJ1-5|.|.
CASSIVGRPQHF
TGTGCCAGTAGTATTGTGGGACGGCCCCAGCATTTT
>TRBV6-5|TRBJ2-3|.|.
CASSSSGGPVDTQYF
TGTGCCAGCAGTTCGTCTGGGGGGCCCGTAGATACGCAGTATTTT
>TRBV19|TRBJ1-4|.|.
CASSIDNEKLFF
TGTGCCAGTAGTATCGACAATGAAAAACTGTTTTTT
>TRBV28|TRBJ1-5|.|.
CASYFGRAGNQPQHF
TGTGCCAGCTACTTTGGCAGGGCCGGCAATCAGCCCCAGCATTTT
>TRBV7-9|TRBJ2-7|.|.
CASSLGGTTYEQYF
TGTGCCAGCAGCTTAGGAGGGACAACCTACGAGCAGTACTTC